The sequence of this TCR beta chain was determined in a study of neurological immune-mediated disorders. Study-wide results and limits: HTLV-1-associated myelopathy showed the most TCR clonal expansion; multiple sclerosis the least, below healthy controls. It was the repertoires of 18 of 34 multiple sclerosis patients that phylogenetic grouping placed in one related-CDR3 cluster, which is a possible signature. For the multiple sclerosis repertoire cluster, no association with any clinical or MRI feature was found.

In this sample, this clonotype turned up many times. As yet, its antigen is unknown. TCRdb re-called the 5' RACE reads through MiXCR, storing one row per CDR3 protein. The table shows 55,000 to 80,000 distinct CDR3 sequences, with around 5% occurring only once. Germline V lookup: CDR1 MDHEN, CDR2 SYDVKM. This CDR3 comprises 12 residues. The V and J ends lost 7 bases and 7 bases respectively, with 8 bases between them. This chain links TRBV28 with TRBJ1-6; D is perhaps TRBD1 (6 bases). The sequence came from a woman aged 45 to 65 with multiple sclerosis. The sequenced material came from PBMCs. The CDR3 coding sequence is TGTGCCAGCAACGGACAGAATTCACCCCTCCACTTT. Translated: CASNGQNSPLHF. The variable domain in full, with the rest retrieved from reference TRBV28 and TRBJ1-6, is DVKVTQSSRYLVKRTGEKVFLECVQDMDHENMFWYRQDPGLGLRLIYFSYDVKMKEKGDIPEGYSVSREKKERFSLILESASTNQTSMYLCASNGQNSPLHFGNGTRLTVT.